This T cell receptor beta chain was captured by sequencing in a study of T cells of healthy individuals. This clonotype was picked up a small number of times. Deletions cut 7 bases from V and 9 bases from J, with 16 bases between. CDR3 length: 14 residues. CDR1 and CDR2 from the germline V gene are MNHEY and SVGAGI. From the 5' RACE reads, TCRdb called clonotypes with MiXCR, one entry per CDR3 protein. The data hold about 96,000 distinct CDR3 sequences, with 15% to 20% observed a single time. The chain employs TRBV6-5 and TRBJ1-6; a possible D gene is TRBD1 (5 bases). This TCR came from a human donor in good health. The CDR3 reads CASTRWGSGSPLHF. For the CDR3, the DNA is TGTGCCAGCACCCGATGGGGGTCAGGTTCACCCCTCCACTTT.